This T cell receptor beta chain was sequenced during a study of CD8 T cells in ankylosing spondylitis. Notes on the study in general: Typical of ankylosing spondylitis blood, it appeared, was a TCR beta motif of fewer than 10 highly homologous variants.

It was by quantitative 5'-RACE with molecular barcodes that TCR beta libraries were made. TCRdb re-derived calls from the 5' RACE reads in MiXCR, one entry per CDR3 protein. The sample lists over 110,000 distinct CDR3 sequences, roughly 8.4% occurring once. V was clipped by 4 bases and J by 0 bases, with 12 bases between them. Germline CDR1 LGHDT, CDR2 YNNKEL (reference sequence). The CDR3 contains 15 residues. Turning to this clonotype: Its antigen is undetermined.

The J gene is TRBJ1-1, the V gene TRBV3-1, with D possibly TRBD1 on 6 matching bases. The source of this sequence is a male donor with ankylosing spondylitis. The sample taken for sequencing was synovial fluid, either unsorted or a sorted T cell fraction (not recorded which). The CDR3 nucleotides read TGTGCCAGCAGCCCCCGGGGGGCCATGAACACTGAAGCTTTCTTT. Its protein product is CASSPRGAMNTEAFF. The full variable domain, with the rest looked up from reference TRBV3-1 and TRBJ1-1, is DTAVSQTPKYLVTQMGNDKSIKCEQNLGHDTMYWYKQDSKKFLKIMFSYNNKELIINETVPNRFSPKSPDKAHLNLHINSLELGDSAVYFCASSPRGAMNTEAFFGQGTRLTVV.